The present T cell receptor beta chain was sequenced within a study of human T cells and chemical hapten exposure. As for the study in general: Diphenylcyclopropenone was administered weekly to the scalp of patients throughout the approximately 23-week study. Overall study findings and caveats: While controls formed fewer of them, expanded TCRs formed significantly more large CDR3 similarity clusters.

MiXCR was run by TCRdb on the RACE reads, yielding one entry per CDR3 protein. Altogether some 41,000 distinct CDR3 sequences are present, over 3.5% being singletons, with the ten largest covering 20% to 30%. The V and J ends lost 4 bases and 0 bases respectively, with 13 bases between them. The CDR3 sequence is 14 residues long. Germline V gene data show CDR1 as DFQATT and CDR2 as SNEGSKA (reference sequence). As for time point: patch test 1, 2 weeks after DPC sensitization. The treatment: therapeutic diphenylcyclopropenone sensitization with weekly scalp DPC. Unfractionated whole blood was the source of the extracted total RNA. For this clonotype: Its antigen is as yet unknown.

The chain employs TRBV20-1 and TRBJ2-7; D ambiguous. This sequence originates from a man over 45 with alopecia areata. Some clones in this sample may be carry-over from other donors' samples. Source: whole blood, taken in connection with sensitization to the hapten diphenylcyclopropenone (DPC). The CDR3 is CSAIPGSYSYEQYF. The CDR3 DNA reads TGCAGTGCTATCCCCGGCAGTTACTCCTACGAGCAGTACTTC.